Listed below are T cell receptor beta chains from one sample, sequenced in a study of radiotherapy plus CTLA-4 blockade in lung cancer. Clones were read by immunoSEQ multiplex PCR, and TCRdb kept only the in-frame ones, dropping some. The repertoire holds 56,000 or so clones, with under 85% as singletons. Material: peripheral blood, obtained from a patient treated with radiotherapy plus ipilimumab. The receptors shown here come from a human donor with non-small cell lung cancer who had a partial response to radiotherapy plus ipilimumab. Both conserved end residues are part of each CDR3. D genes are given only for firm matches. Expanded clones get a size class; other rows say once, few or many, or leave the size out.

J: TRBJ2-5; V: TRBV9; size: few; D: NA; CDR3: CASSVGGSGETQYF; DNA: TGTGCCAGCAGCGTAGGGGGTAGCGGCGAGACCCAGTACTTC
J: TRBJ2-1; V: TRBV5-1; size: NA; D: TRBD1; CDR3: CASSGRTGSAANEQFF; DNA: TGCGCCAGCAGCGGAAGGACAGGGTCGGCGGCTAATGAGCAGTTCTTC
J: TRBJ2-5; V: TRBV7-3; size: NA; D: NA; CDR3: CASSRGGVGETQYF; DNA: TGTGCCAGCAGCCGGGGCGGGGTGGGGGAGACCCAGTACTTC
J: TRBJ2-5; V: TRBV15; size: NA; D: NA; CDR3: CATSRGDTYPWETQYF; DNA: TGTGCCACCAGCAGAGGGGACACCTACCCATGGGAGACCCAGTACTTC
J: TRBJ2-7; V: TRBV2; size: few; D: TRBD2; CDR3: CASDELAGGLYEQYF; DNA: TGTGCCAGCGACGAGTTAGCGGGGGGGCTCTACGAGCAGTACTTC
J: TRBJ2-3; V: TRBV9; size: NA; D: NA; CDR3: CASSVGSGSRNWADTQYF; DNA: TGTGCCAGCAGCGTAGGGTCGGGGAGCCGGAATTGGGCAGATACGCAGTATTTT
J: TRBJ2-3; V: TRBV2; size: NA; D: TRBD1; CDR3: CATQGESTDTQYF; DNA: TGTGCCACCCAGGGGGAGAGCACAGATACGCAGTATTTT
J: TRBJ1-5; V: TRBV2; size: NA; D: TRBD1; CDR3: CASRAGTGNQPQHF; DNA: TGTGCCAGCAGGGCCGGGACAGGAAATCAGCCCCAGCATTTT
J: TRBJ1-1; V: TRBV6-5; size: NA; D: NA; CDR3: CASSYSRTVMNTEAFF; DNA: TGTGCCAGCAGTTACTCGCGTACGGTGATGAACACTGAAGCTTTCTTT
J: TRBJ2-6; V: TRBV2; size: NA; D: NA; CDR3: CASSEAGSGANVLTF; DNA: TGTGCCAGCAGTGAGGCCGGGAGCGGGGCCAACGTCCTGACTTTC
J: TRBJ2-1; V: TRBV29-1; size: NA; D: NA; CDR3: CSVEDISRTARGQFF; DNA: TGCAGCGTTGAAGATATTTCACGGACAGCCAGAGGGCAGTTCTTC
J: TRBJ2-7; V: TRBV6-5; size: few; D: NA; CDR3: CASSELANSYEQYF; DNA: TGTGCCAGCAGTGAATTGGCCAACTCCTACGAGCAGTACTTC
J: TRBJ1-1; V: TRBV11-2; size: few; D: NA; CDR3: CASSVSWNTEAFF; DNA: TGTGCCAGCAGCGTCTCGTGGAACACTGAAGCTTTCTTT
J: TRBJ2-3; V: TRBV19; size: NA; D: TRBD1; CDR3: CASSMGQGTVTDTQYF; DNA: TGTGCCAGTAGTATGGGACAGGGGACCGTTACAGATACGCAGTATTTT
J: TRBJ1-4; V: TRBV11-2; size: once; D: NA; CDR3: CASRELGLAEKLFF; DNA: TGTGCCAGCAGAGAATTGGGCCTTGCTGAAAAACTGTTTTTT
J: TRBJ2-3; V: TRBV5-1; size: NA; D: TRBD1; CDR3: CASSLAGTGWDTQYF; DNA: TGCGCCAGCAGCTTGGCCGGGACAGGGTGGGATACGCAGTATTTT
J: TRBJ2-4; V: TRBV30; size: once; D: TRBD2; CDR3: CAYRTSGDLAKNIQYF; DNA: TGTGCCTACCGGACTAGCGGGGACTTAGCCAAAAACATTCAGTACTTC
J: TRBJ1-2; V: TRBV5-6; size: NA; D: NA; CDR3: CASSSTGNYGYTF; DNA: TGTGCCAGCAGCTCTACAGGGAACTATGGCTACACCTTC
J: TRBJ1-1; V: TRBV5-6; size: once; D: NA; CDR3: CASSLAGGGNTEAFF; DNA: TGTGCCAGCAGCTTGGCCGGAGGAGGGAACACTGAAGCTTTCTTT
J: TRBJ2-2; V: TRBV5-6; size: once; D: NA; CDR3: CASSPGTSRGGELFF; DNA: TGTGCCAGCAGCCCTGGGACTTCCCGGGGCGGGGAGCTGTTTTTT
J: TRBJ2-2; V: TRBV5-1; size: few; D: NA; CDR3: CASSPENTGELFF; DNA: TGCGCCAGCAGCCCAGAGAACACCGGGGAGCTGTTTTTT
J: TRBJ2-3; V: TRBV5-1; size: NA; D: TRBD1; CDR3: CASSRTGAGGRDTQYF; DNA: TGCGCCAGCAGCAGGACAGGGGCGGGCGGAAGAGATACGCAGTATTTT
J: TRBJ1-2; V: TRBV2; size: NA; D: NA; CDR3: CAGGTSNYGYTF; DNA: TGTGCCGGCGGGACGTCGAACTATGGCTACACCTTC
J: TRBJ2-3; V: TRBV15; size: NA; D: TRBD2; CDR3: CATSTSGEPSTDTQYF; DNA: TGTGCCACCAGTACTAGCGGCGAGCCTAGCACAGATACGCAGTATTTT
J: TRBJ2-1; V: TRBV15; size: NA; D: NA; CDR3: CATSRDGYNEQFF; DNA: TGTGCCACCAGCAGAGACGGCTACAATGAGCAGTTCTTC
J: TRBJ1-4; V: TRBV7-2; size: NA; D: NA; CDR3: CASSFKGANEKLFF; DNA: TGTGCCAGCAGCTTTAAGGGGGCTAATGAAAAACTGTTTTTT
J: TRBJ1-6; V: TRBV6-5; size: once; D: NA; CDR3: CASRKTGNSPLHF; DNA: TGTGCCAGCAGGAAAACAGGGAATTCACCCCTCCACTTT
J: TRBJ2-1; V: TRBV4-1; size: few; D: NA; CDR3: CASSQGGGNEQFF; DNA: TGCGCCAGCAGCCAAGGGGGCGGAAATGAGCAGTTCTTC
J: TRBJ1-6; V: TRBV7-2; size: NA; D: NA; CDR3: CASSSGWRDYNSPLHF; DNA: TGTGCCAGCAGCTCCGGATGGAGGGACTATAATTCACCCCTCCACTTT
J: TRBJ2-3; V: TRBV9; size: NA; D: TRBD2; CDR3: CASSAGTSERTDTQYF; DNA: TGTGCCAGCAGCGCCGGGACTAGCGAGCGCACAGATACGCAGTATTTT
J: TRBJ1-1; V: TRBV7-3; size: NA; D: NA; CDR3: CASSLKTGTEAFF; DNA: TGTGCCAGCAGCTTAAAGACGGGCACTGAAGCTTTCTTT
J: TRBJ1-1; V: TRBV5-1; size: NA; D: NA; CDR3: CASSLSAGNTEAFF; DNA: TGCGCCAGCAGCTTGTCTGCGGGGAACACTGAAGCTTTCTTT
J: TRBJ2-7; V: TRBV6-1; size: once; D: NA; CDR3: CASRETDYPSYEQYF; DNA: TGTGCCAGCAGGGAGACGGACTACCCCTCCTACGAGCAGTACTTC
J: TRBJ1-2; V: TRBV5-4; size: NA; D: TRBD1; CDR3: CASSHDRGANYGYTF; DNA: TGTGCCAGCAGCCATGACAGGGGCGCAAACTATGGCTACACCTTC
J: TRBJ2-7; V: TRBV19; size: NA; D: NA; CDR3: CASRANFDRSAAYEQYF; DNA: TGTGCCAGTAGGGCAAACTTTGACAGGTCGGCGGCCTACGAGCAGTACTTC